One sample yielded the 28 T cell receptor beta chains listed below, sequenced in a study of a mutant IDH1 vaccine in newly diagnosed glioma. Specified time point: baseline, week 1 (first vaccination visit). Regarding treatment: pre-vaccination baseline after standard-of-care therapy. Some clones are missing from TCRdb's copy, which holds only in-frame ones; the method was immunoSEQ multiplex PCR. The sample has around 82,000 clones, around 79% seen once. This material consisted of PBMCs, taken from a glioma patient treated with radiotherapy, temozolomide or both. Receptors were obtained from a man aged 35-49 years with glioma. Some clones in this sample may be carry-over from other donors' samples.

This rearrangement joins TRBV29-1 to TRBJ2-2; 8 bases align to TRBD1. J was trimmed by 6 bases and V by 2 bases; bases with no gene match: 5. The CDR3 extends over 14 amino acids. Germline CDR1 reads SQVTM; CDR2 reads ANQGSEA. The CDR3 is CSVEPGTGPGELFF. As DNA, the CDR3 is TGCAGCGTTGAACCCGGGACAGGCCCCGGGGAGCTGTTTTTT.

The rearrangement uses TRBV7-2 and TRBJ2-6; 7 positions agree with TRBD1. The germline CDR1 and CDR2 sequences are SGHTA and FQGNSA. Unmatched junction bases numbered 8, after V lost 4 bases and J lost 2 bases. The CDR3 is made up of 17 amino acids. CDR3 coding DNA: TGTGCCAGCAGCTGGACAGGCCCGGTCGCTGGGGCCAACGTCCTGACTTTC. As protein: CASSWTGPVAGANVLTF.

The chain has TRBV14 and TRBJ2-2, with D tentatively TRBD1 or TRBD2 (5 bases each). Trimming left V 0 bases short and J 7 bases short, with 12 bases between. The CDR3 has 15 residues. The germline gives CDR1 SGHDN, CDR2 FVKESK. The CDR3 bases are TGTGCCAGCAGCCAAGATCTAGCCAGGGTCGGGGAGCTGTTTTTT. Its translation is CASSQDLARVGELFF.

The table lists this clone with a count of one. This chain joins TRBV30 and TRBJ2-3, with D perhaps matching TRBD2 (6 bases). The CDR3 consists of 14 residues. V lost 5 bases and J 6 bases, leaving 18 bases between the germline ends. Germline-derived CDR1 and CDR2 are GTSNPN and SVGIG (reference sequence). CDR3 sequence (DNA): TGTGCCTGGGGCGCGAGCGGGCCGTGGGATACGCAGTATTTT. Amino acids: CAWGASGPWDTQYF.

The CDR3 sequence: CASSDDRVSDQPQHF. The CDR3 nucleotides read TGCGCCAGCAGTGATGACAGGGTGAGCGATCAGCCCCAGCATTTT. The rearrangement joins TRBV10-2 to TRBJ1-5, with 7 bases that match TRBD1. The CDR3 covers 15 residues. Trimming cost V 3 bases and J 5 bases; bases outside gene matches: 7. The germline gives CDR1 WSHSY, CDR2 SAAADI.

To note about this clone: The sample holds other DNA sequences that translate to the same CDR3. This sequence joins TRBV30 and TRBJ2-7; no reliable D call. Germline V CDR1 and CDR2: GTSNPN, SVGIG (reference sequence). The CDR3 sequence is 12 residues long. V lost 2 bases and J 3 bases, leaving 8 bases between the germline ends. The CDR3 sequence: CAWSRTSYEQYF. The CDR3 DNA follows: TGTGCCTGGAGTAGGACGAGCTACGAGCAGTACTTC. The full variable domain, with the rest looked up from reference TRBV30 and TRBJ2-7, is SQTIHQWPATLVQPVGSPLSLECTVEGTSNPNLYWYRQAAGRGLQLLFYSVGIGQISSEVPQNLSASRPQDRQFILSSKKLLLSDSGFYLCAWSRTSYEQYFGPGTRLTVT.

Written as DNA, the CDR3 is TGTGCCAGCAGCCAAGATGGACGTAACTATGGCTACACCTTC. This translates into CASSQDGRNYGYTF. The rearrangement joins TRBV4-2 to TRBJ1-2; D is unclear. V lost 0 bases to trimming and J lost 1 base, with 6 bases between them. The CDR3 extends over 14 amino acids. Germline loops: CDR1 LGHNA, CDR2 YNFKEQ.

This chain uses TRBV4-1 with TRBJ2-2; D is perhaps TRBD1 or TRBD2 (5 bases each). Germline V gene sequence: CDR1 MGHRA, CDR2 YSYEKL. The germline V and J ends were trimmed by 2 bases and 8 bases, with 21 bases remaining between them. This CDR3 has 17 residues. CDR3 in amino acids: CASSQQMTPSEGGELFF. In DNA form, the CDR3 reads TGCGCCAGCAGCCAACAAATGACCCCCTCCGAGGGGGGGGAGCTGTTTTTT.

This chain joins TRBV4-2 and TRBJ2-5; D is unclear. This CDR3 contains 14 residues. V was cut by 0 bases and J by 3 bases, with 8 bases left in between. Germline V gives CDR1 LGHNA, CDR2 YNFKEQ. The CDR3 nucleotides read TGTGCCAGCAGCCAAGATCGCAGAGAAGAGACCCAGTACTTC. Translated, it gives CASSQDRREETQYF.

Points on this clone: The identical CDR3 is also encoded by other nucleotide sequences in the sample. The V call is TRBV4-1, the J call TRBJ1-1; tentatively, D is TRBD1 (5 bases). The CDR3 sequence is 14 residues long. V dropped 6 bases and J dropped 1 base, with 12 bases sitting between them. The germline CDR1 and CDR2 sequences are MGHRA and YSYEKL. The CDR3 here is CASRGTLKNTEAFF. CDR3 coding DNA: TGCGCCAGCAGAGGGACCCTGAAGAACACTGAAGCTTTCTTT.

The genes are TRBV7-2 and TRBJ1-1; TRBD1 aligns across 7 bases. Per germline, CDR1 SGHTA and CDR2 FQGNSA. The length of the CDR3 is 16 residues. The V and J ends lost 5 bases and 0 bases, in that order; junction bases with no gene match: 9. The CDR3 bases are TGTGCCAGCAGCACAGGGGAGAGAACCATGAACACTGAAGCTTTCTTT. Translation: CASSTGERTMNTEAFF.

The chain is built from TRBV9 and TRBJ2-5; 8 bases align to TRBD2. V lost 5 bases, J lost 2 bases, and 8 bases stayed unmatched. CDR1 SGDLS and CDR2 YYNGEE come from the germline V gene. The CDR3 spans 15 residues. CDR3 in amino acids: CASSPSGTRQETQYF. Written as DNA, the CDR3 is TGTGCCAGCAGTCCCTCCGGGACTAGACAAGAGACCCAGTACTTC.

V gene TRBV2 combines with J gene TRBJ1-4; D is ambiguous. CDR3 size: 14 residues. V gave up 4 bases and J gave up 7 bases, with 13 bases separating them. Germline V gene sequence: CDR1 SNHLY, CDR2 FYNNEI. The CDR3 loop is CASSVEGLGEKLFF. CDR3 nucleotide sequence: TGTGCCAGCAGTGTCGAGGGATTGGGTGAAAAACTGTTTTTT.

This chain links TRBV5-1 with TRBJ2-7; D perhaps matches TRBD2 (6 bases). With 3 bases removed from V and 2 bases from J, the gap between germline ends came to 12 bases. This CDR3 comprises 14 residues. In germline, CDR1 is SGHRS, CDR2 YFSETQ. The CDR3, as DNA: TGCGCCAGCAGCTCGAGCTGGGGGGCCTACGAGCAGTACTTC. This gives the protein CASSSSWGAYEQYF.

The chain uses TRBV27 and TRBJ1-6; 7 nucleotides align to TRBD1. Germline V lookup: CDR1 MNHEY, CDR2 SMNVEV (reference sequence). The V and J ends lost 3 bases and 7 bases, in that order; junction bases with no gene match: 6. The length of the CDR3 is 15 residues. CDR3 nucleotide sequence: TGTGCCAGCAGTTTCCCACAGGGGTACAATTCACCCCTCCACTTT. Protein: CASSFPQGYNSPLHF.

This chain links TRBV18 with TRBJ2-2; possible D gene TRBD2, 5 bases. The CDR3 extends over 16 amino acids. Deletions cut 3 bases from V and 5 bases from J, with 16 bases between. Germline CDR1 is KGHSH and CDR2 is LQKENI. The CDR3 region has the DNA TGTGCCAGCTCACCCAGTGGAGGTATTAGGACCGGGGAGCTGTTTTTT. Amino acid sequence: CASSPSGGIRTGELFF.

The chain combines TRBV5-1 with TRBJ2-5; 7 positions match TRBD2. The CDR3 consists of 18 residues. The germline gives CDR1 SGHRS, CDR2 YFSETQ. With V trimmed by 4 bases and J by 1 base, 16 bases remained unmatched. The chain's CDR3 is CASSPHTLASTIQETQYF. DNA of the CDR3: TGCGCCAGCAGCCCACACACACTAGCGTCTACTATCCAAGAGACCCAGTACTTC.

V and J are TRBV6-6 and TRBJ2-1; 8 bases map to TRBD2. The V gene end was trimmed by 9 bases and the J gene end by 0 bases; junction bases not matched to a gene: 10. Germline-derived CDR1 and CDR2 are MNHNY and SVGAGI (reference sequence). The CDR3 totals 16 residues. The DNA for the CDR3 is TGTGCCAGTGACGGAGGGCGGGGGGCCTCCTACAATGAGCAGTTCTTC. Translated, it gives CASDGGRGASYNEQFF.

The chain joins TRBV14 to TRBJ1-2, with no clear D. The CDR3 contains 13 residues. Trimming left V 2 bases short and J 2 bases short, with 6 bases between. Germline lookup yields CDR1 SGHDN and CDR2 FVKESK. The CDR3 DNA sequence: TGTGCCAGCAGCCAAAACACGAACTATGGCTACACCTTC. Encoded protein: CASSQNTNYGYTF.

The chain carries TRBV5-6 and TRBJ1-6; the D gene is possibly TRBD1 (5 bases). The V gene's germline CDR1 is SGHDT and CDR2 YYEEEE. The CDR3 is made up of 18 amino acids. With 1 base removed from V and 0 bases from J, the gap between germline ends came to 14 bases. CDR3 sequence reads: CASSLILGTSSYNSPLHF. Here the CDR3 DNA reads TGTGCCAGCAGCTTGATTCTGGGGACGAGCTCCTATAATTCACCCCTCCACTTT.

The chain links TRBV2 to TRBJ1-5; possibly TRBD1 for D (5 bases). CDR3 length equals 13 residues. Between the trimmed V and J ends, which lost 1 base and 7 bases, there was a span of 8 bases. The germline CDR1 and CDR2 sequences are SNHLY and FYNNEI. DNA for the CDR3: TGTGCCAGCAGTGAAGGGGGCAGCCAGCCCCAGCATTTT. It yields the protein CASSEGGSQPQHF.

This clone occurred once. The chain couples TRBV2 to TRBJ1-3; D gene unclear. This CDR3 is built from 14 residues. The V and J ends lost 5 bases and 6 bases respectively, with 14 bases between them. The germline CDR1 and CDR2 sequences are SNHLY and FYNNEI. CDR3 nucleotides: TGTGCCAGCAGTACGTTTTCCGGGGTAAACACCATATATTTT. Protein sequence: CASSTFSGVNTIYF.

The chain carries TRBV11-2 and TRBJ1-4, with 8 bases lining up with TRBD1. Germline CDR1 is SGHAT and CDR2 is FQNNGV. The CDR3 consists of 18 residues. V was pared by 6 bases and J by 0 bases, with 12 bases of the junction left unmatched. This CDR3 reads CASSLTGVQDPTNEKLFF. For the CDR3, the DNA is TGTGCCAGCAGTTTGACAGGGGTACAGGATCCAACTAATGAAAAACTGTTTTTT.

The V gene is TRBV6-5, the J gene TRBJ1-4; D uncertain. CDR3 size: 15 residues. Germline V gene sequence: CDR1 MNHEY, CDR2 SVGAGI. Trimming removed 6 bases at V and 1 base at J, with 12 bases between. DNA for the CDR3: TGTGCCAGCAGCCCCCTCATAGGAACTAATGAAAAACTGTTTTTT. This codes for CASSPLIGTNEKLFF.

In this sample, this clone turned up a few times. V usage is TRBV27 and J usage is TRBJ1-1, with unresolved D. The CDR3 length is 14 residues. V was shortened by 2 bases and J by 4 bases, with 11 bases between the two germline ends. Per germline, CDR1 MNHEY and CDR2 SMNVEV (reference sequence). Here the CDR3 reads CASSLIPESTEAFF. The CDR3 nucleotides read TGTGCCAGCAGTTTAATTCCGGAGAGCACTGAAGCTTTCTTT.

The chain carries TRBV20-1 and TRBJ2-4; possibly TRBD2 for D (5 bases). Germline CDR1 is DFQATT and CDR2 is SNEGSKA (reference sequence). The CDR3 sequence is 11 residues long. The CDR3 nucleotides are TGCAGCTCAGCGGTAAAAAACATTCAGTACTTC. Its protein product is CSSAVKNIQYF.

This clone has just a few counts. The CDR3 sequence is CASTSGTGRQETQYF. In DNA, the CDR3 is TGTGCCAGCACCTCCGGGACAGGCCGCCAAGAGACCCAGTACTTC. J is TRBJ2-5 and V is TRBV14; 8 bases agree with TRBD1. Germline CDR1 is SGHDN and CDR2 is FVKESK. Trimming at V came to 7 bases and at J to 1 base, leaving 8 bases not matched to a gene. The CDR3 runs to 15 residues.

The chain employs TRBV25-1 and TRBJ1-2, with D possibly TRBD1 on 6 matching bases. Germline V lookup: CDR1 MGHDK, CDR2 SYGVNS. The CDR3 contains 13 residues. Trimming removed 8 bases from V and 4 bases from J, with 14 bases in between. CDR3 DNA: TGTGCCAGCGGGGCGGCAGGGGCCTATGGCTACACCTTC. The encoded protein is CASGAAGAYGYTF.